This passage covers 30 T cell receptor beta chains from one sample sequenced in a study of cytomegalovirus exposure and HLA in healthy donors. PCR was performed using 60 Vbeta and 13 Jbeta primers. Here immunoSEQ multiplex PCR was the method, and the copy in TCRdb shows in-frame clones only, minus some. The data show tens of thousands of clones, with less than 85% seen just once and over 9.5% held by the top ten. The sample was PBMCs. These receptors all come from a woman between 18 and 29 years old in good health and CMV-seropositive.

The chain has TRBV10-3 and TRBJ2-7; 10 bases are a match to TRBD1. With 0 bases clipped from V and 5 bases from J, the junction kept 4 bases outside the gene matches. CDR3 size: 15 residues. Germline CDR1 ENHRY, CDR2 SYGVKD. The CDR3 sequence: CAISESGTGVNEQYF. For the CDR3, the DNA is TGTGCCATCAGTGAGTCAGGGACAGGGGTTAACGAGCAGTACTTC.

The genes are TRBV7-9 and TRBJ1-4; 7 bases map to TRBD1. The CDR3 contains 14 residues. V was clipped by 6 bases and J by 8 bases; unmatched bases: 9. Germline V gene data show CDR1 as SEHNR and CDR2 as FQNEAQ (reference sequence). CDR3 sequence reads: CASRQEGAAEKLFF. Here the CDR3 DNA reads TGTGCCAGCAGACAAGAGGGGGCAGCGGAAAAACTGTTTTTT.

The chain carries TRBV29-1 and TRBJ1-1, with D unresolved. This CDR3 is built from 12 residues. The germline CDR1 and CDR2 sequences are SQVTM and ANQGSEA. V was trimmed by 5 bases and J by 4 bases, leaving 11 bases between them. The CDR3 sequence: CSVWSETTEAFF. CDR3 in DNA: TGCAGCGTTTGGAGCGAAACCACTGAAGCTTTCTTT.

The table lists this clone with a count of one. The chain carries TRBV14 and TRBJ1-4; tentatively, D is TRBD1 (5 bases). The CDR3 consists of 14 residues. The V end lost 4 bases, the J end lost 7 bases, and 13 bases lay between the germline ends. Per the germline V gene, CDR1 is SGHDN and CDR2 is FVKESK. DNA for the CDR3: TGTGCCAGCAGCCCAACAAGGACATTTGAAAAACTGTTTTTT. Translation: CASSPTRTFEKLFF. Filled out from reference TRBV14 and TRBJ1-4, the complete variable domain reads EAGVTQFPSHSVIEKGQTVTLRCDPISGHDNLYWYRRVMGKEIKFLLHFVKESKQDESGMPNNRFLAERTGGTYSTLKVQPAELEDSGVYFCASSPTRTFEKLFFGSGTQLSVL.

This clone was picked up a small number of times. The rearrangement joins TRBV28 to TRBJ2-1, with 7 bases aligning to TRBD2. The CDR3 has 14 amino acids. The J segment lost 6 bases and the V segment lost 4 bases, leaving 6 bases of the junction unmatched. Germline CDR1 and CDR2: MDHEN and SYDVKM. The CDR3 loop reads CASSWGEGLNEQFF. DNA for the CDR3: TGTGCCAGCAGTTGGGGGGAGGGCCTCAATGAGCAGTTCTTC.

Notes on this clone: One end of the junction does not line up with germline, which may come from a read error. The V call is TRBV7-9, the J call TRBJ2-5; 8 nucleotides align to TRBD1. This CDR3 is 16 amino acids long. The V gene's germline CDR1 is SEHNR and CDR2 FQNEAQ (reference sequence). CDR3 sequence: CSSSLGAGGIWETQYF. The CDR3 nucleotides are TGTTCCAGCAGCTTAGGGGCAGGGGGCATATGGGAGACCCAGTACTTC.

This sequence joins TRBV5-1 and TRBJ2-5; 7 bases map to TRBD1. CDR1 is SGHRS, CDR2 YFSETQ, per germline. J was trimmed by 3 bases and V by 0 bases; bases with no gene match: 2. The CDR3 has 14 residues. Here the CDR3 reads CASSLVGTEETQYF. The CDR3 DNA follows: TGCGCCAGCAGCTTGGTCGGGACAGAAGAGACCCAGTACTTC.

In its sample, this clone was seen once. The chain recombines TRBV7-2 with TRBJ2-7, with D possibly matching TRBD2 (5 bases). V lost 5 bases and J 4 bases, leaving 21 bases between the germline ends. The CDR3 sequence is 16 residues long. CDR1 is SGHTA and CDR2 is FQGNSA in the germline V gene. The CDR3 protein is CASSITTPRGSYEQYF. For the CDR3, the DNA is TGTGCCAGCAGCATAACCACCCCCCGGGGTAGTTACGAGCAGTACTTC.

This clone was found once. The V and J genes are TRBV28 and TRBJ2-1; D is ambiguous. Germline V gene data show CDR1 as MDHEN and CDR2 as SYDVKM. CDR3 length: 15 residues. Trimming removed 6 bases from V and 4 bases from J, with 16 bases in between. CDR3 residues: CASRPGSSPYNEQFF. In DNA, the CDR3 is TGTGCCAGCAGGCCAGGCTCGAGTCCATACAATGAGCAGTTCTTC.

V gene TRBV7-8 combines with J gene TRBJ2-7; possibly TRBD1 for D (5 bases). With 1 base removed from V and 7 bases from J, the gap between germline ends came to 14 bases. Per germline, CDR1 SGHVS and CDR2 FQNEAQ. This CDR3 contains 14 residues. This chain's CDR3 is CASSLEDTVGEQYF. CDR3 coding DNA: TGTGCCAGCAGCTTAGAGGACACCGTTGGTGAGCAGTACTTC.

This chain joins TRBV7-9 and TRBJ1-2; D possibly corresponds to TRBD1 (5 bases). The CDR3 consists of 17 residues. Germline-derived CDR1 and CDR2 are SEHNR and FQNEAQ (reference sequence). The V and J ends lost 5 bases and 8 bases respectively, with 27 bases between them. The DNA for the CDR3 is TGTGCCAGCAGCACCAGAACCGGGACTGAAAGTCTAAAGGGCTACACCTTC. It translates to CASSTRTGTESLKGYTF.

V is TRBV29-1 and J is TRBJ2-3; perhaps TRBD1 as D (6 bases). V was shortened by 8 bases and J by 4 bases, with 10 bases between the two germline ends. The germline V gene encodes CDR1 SQVTM and CDR2 ANQGSEA. The CDR3 has 11 amino acids. CDR3 region: CSSQGSDTQYF. In DNA, the CDR3 is TGCAGCAGCCAGGGGTCAGATACGCAGTATTTT.

V and J are TRBV10-1 and TRBJ2-6; TRBD1 matches 9 bases. Germline loops: CDR1 WNHNN, CDR2 SYGVQD (reference sequence). The V segment lost 6 bases and the J segment 2 bases; nucleotides outside the gene matches: 5. The CDR3 covers 16 residues. The CDR3 bases are TGCGCCAGCAGGTGGACAGGGGCGGCTGGGGCCAACGTCCTGACTTTC. Its translation is CASRWTGAAGANVLTF.

The chain employs TRBV7-2 and TRBJ2-3, with 9 bases aligning to TRBD2. From germline, CDR1 is SGHTA and CDR2 FQGNSA. V was pared by 0 bases and J by 4 bases, with 2 bases of the junction left unmatched. This CDR3 region has 15 residues. In nucleotides, the CDR3 is TGTGCCAGCAGCTTAGCCGGACTAGCGCCAGATACGCAGTATTTT. Encoded protein: CASSLAGLAPDTQYF.

The rearrangement joins TRBV18 to TRBJ1-2; a possible D gene is TRBD1 (6 bases). The CDR3 runs to 13 residues. Germline CDR1 reads KGHSH; CDR2 reads LQKENI. With 5 bases removed from V and 3 bases from J, the gap between germline ends came to 10 bases. CDR3 DNA sequence: TGTGCCAGCTCAGGACAGCGTGACTATGGCTACACCTTC. Translating gives CASSGQRDYGYTF.

The DNA of the CDR3 is TGTGCCAGCAGCGTAGAGTCCCTCCCCTCAGGGGCCGGGGAGCTGTTTTTT. Translation: CASSVESLPSGAGELFF. V gene TRBV9 combines with J gene TRBJ2-2, with D perhaps matching TRBD1 (6 bases). Germline V CDR1 and CDR2: SGDLS, YYNGEE. The V gene lost 0 bases and the J gene lost 6 bases, with 18 bases spanning the gap. The length of the CDR3 is 17 residues.

This CDR3 is CASSKRVRAYEQYF. The CDR3 DNA follows: TGTGCCAGCAGCAAACGGGTACGGGCCTACGAGCAGTACTTC. The rearrangement uses TRBV21-1 and TRBJ2-7; TRBD2, as called in the table, went unchecked against the DNA. TRBV21-1 corresponds to a pseudogene. CDR3 size: 14 residues.

The V and J genes are TRBV19 and TRBJ2-5; 10 positions match TRBD2. CDR3 size: 16 residues. Germline V lookup: CDR1 LNHDA, CDR2 SQIVND (reference sequence). With V trimmed by 3 bases and J by 4 bases, 8 bases remained unmatched. The CDR3 DNA reads TGTGCCAGTAGTATCTCGTCTAGCGGGAGATCAGAGACCCAGTACTTC. Translated, it gives CASSISSSGRSETQYF.

In this sample, this clone turned up once. The chain carries TRBV5-4 and TRBJ2-7; D is unclear. Germline CDR1 reads SGHNT; CDR2 reads YYREEE (reference sequence). The CDR3 is 15 amino acids. With 4 bases removed from V and 0 bases from J, the gap between germline ends came to 14 bases. This CDR3 is CASSLDFSLSYEQYF. The CDR3 DNA reads as TGTGCCAGCAGCCTCGATTTCTCACTCTCCTACGAGCAGTACTTC.

The chain links TRBV7-9 to TRBJ2-1, with D perhaps TRBD1 (6 bases). Germline V gene data show CDR1 as SEHNR and CDR2 as FQNEAQ (reference sequence). Trimming took 5 bases from V and 3 from J, leaving 11 bases between them. The CDR3 loop spans 14 amino acids. CDR3 region: CASSPLDSYNEQFF. The CDR3 coding sequence is TGTGCCAGCAGCCCCCTGGACAGCTACAATGAGCAGTTCTTC.

This chain uses TRBV7-2 with TRBJ1-6; 7 positions match TRBD1. V dropped 3 bases and J dropped 4; count of bases not matched to a gene: 6. This CDR3 has 16 amino acids. Germline assignment: CDR1 SGHTA and CDR2 FQGNSA. Written as DNA, the CDR3 is TGTGCCAGCAGCTTGTCCCCGACAGGGTATAATTCACCCCTCCACTTT. Protein product: CASSLSPTGYNSPLHF.

The genes are TRBV15 and TRBJ2-7, with 11 bases lining up with TRBD2. The V gene's germline CDR1 is LNHNV and CDR2 YYDKDF (reference sequence). Trimming at V came to 5 bases and at J to 5 bases, leaving 8 bases not matched to a gene. This CDR3 has 15 residues. The DNA of the CDR3 is TGTGCCACCAGCGCAACCGGGACTAGCGGAAACGAGCAGTACTTC. Translating gives CATSATGTSGNEQYF.

The V call is TRBV7-9, the J call TRBJ2-3; TRBD2 agrees at 14 bases. The CDR3 consists of 17 residues. V lost 5 bases to trimming and J lost 2 bases; unmatched junction nucleotides: 6. Germline CDR1 SEHNR, CDR2 FQNEAQ (reference sequence). The CDR3 DNA reads as TGTGCCAGCAGCCTCGGACTAGCGGGGGGACACACAGATACGCAGTATTTT. Its translation: CASSLGLAGGHTDTQYF.

This rearrangement joins TRBV7-9 to TRBJ2-5, with 8 positions matching TRBD1. There are 15 residues in the CDR3. CDR1 SEHNR and CDR2 FQNEAQ come from the germline V gene (reference sequence). Trimming took 5 bases from V and 2 from J; bases not matched to a gene: 7. The CDR3 DNA reads TGTGCCAGCAGCCCCGCGGACAGGGAACAAGAGACCCAGTACTTC. It codes for CASSPADREQETQYF.

The chain links TRBV18 to TRBJ2-5; unclear D gene. Trimming cost V 2 bases and J 2 bases, with 6 bases left between them. Looked up from germline, CDR1 is KGHSH and CDR2 is LQKENI. The CDR3 sequence is 13 residues long. For the CDR3, the DNA is TGTGCCAGCTCACCAGGGCAGCAAGAGACCCAGTACTTC. Translation gives CASSPGQQETQYF.

The chain links TRBV28 to TRBJ1-4; 11 nucleotides agree with TRBD1. J was trimmed by 11 bases and V by 6 bases; bases with no gene match: 11. Germline CDR1 MDHEN, CDR2 SYDVKM. The CDR3 sequence is 15 residues long. The CDR3 coding sequence is TGTGCCAGCAGCCGGGGGACAGGGGGAGGCGGGAAACTGTTTTTT. Translating it yields CASSRGTGGGGKLFF.

This clone was picked up one time. The chain employs TRBV19 and TRBJ1-3; 9 nucleotides line up with TRBD1. Germline V lookup: CDR1 LNHDA, CDR2 SQIVND (reference sequence). This CDR3 is 16 amino acids long. After removal of 3 bases from V and 3 bases from J, the junction contained 6 bases not matched to a gene. The chain's CDR3 is CASSMGTGGFGNTIYF. The CDR3 DNA reads TGTGCCAGTAGTATGGGTACAGGGGGCTTTGGAAACACCATATATTTT.

The chain combines TRBV4-1 with TRBJ2-7; 13 bases align to TRBD2. The CDR3 has 15 amino acids. Trimming took 4 bases from V and 4 from J; bases not matched to a gene: 4. The V gene's germline CDR1 is MGHRA and CDR2 YSYEKL. CDR3 nucleotides: TGCGCCAGCAGCCCCAGGACTAGCGGGAGATACGAGCAGTACTTC. Amino acids: CASSPRTSGRYEQYF.

The rearrangement links TRBV21-1 to TRBJ2-5; TRBD1, the table's D call, was not compared with the DNA. TRBV21-1 is a pseudogene locus. The CDR3 contains 13 residues. CDR3 nucleotides: TGTGCCGACGACAGGGCTTACCAAGAGACCCAGTACTTC. It is translated as CADDRAYQETQYF.

This clone was seen a few times. V usage is TRBV19 and J usage is TRBJ1-5, with D hard to call. Trimming removed 3 bases from V and 7 bases from J, with 10 bases in between. Germline lookup yields CDR1 LNHDA and CDR2 SQIVND (reference sequence). CDR3 length: 13 amino acids. The CDR3 region has the DNA TGTGCCAGTAGTATTATTATTCGGCAGCCCCAGCATTTT. Its protein is CASSIIIRQPQHF.